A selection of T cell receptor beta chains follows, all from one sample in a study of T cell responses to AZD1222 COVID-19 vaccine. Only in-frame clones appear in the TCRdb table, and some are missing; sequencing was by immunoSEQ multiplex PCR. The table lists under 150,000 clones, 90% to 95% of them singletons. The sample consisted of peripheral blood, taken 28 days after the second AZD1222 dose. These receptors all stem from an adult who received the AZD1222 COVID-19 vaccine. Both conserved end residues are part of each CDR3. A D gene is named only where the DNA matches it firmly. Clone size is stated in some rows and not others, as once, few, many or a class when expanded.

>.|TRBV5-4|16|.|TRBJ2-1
CASSHPGGLAANEQFF
TGTGCCAGCAGCCACCCAGGGGGTCTAGCGGCCAATGAGCAGTTCTTC
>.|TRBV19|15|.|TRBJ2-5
CASSIGWGLQETQYF
TGTGCCAGTAGTATTGGGTGGGGGTTACAAGAGACCCAGTACTTC
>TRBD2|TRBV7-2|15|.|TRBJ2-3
CASSLTGTSRDTQYF
TGTGCCAGCAGCTTAACGGGGACTAGTCGAGATACGCAGTATTTT
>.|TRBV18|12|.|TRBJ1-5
CASSPPNQPQHF
TGTGCCAGCTCACCCCCTAATCAGCCCCAGCATTTT
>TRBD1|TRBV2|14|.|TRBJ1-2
CASSTGTGNYGYTF
TGTGCCAGCAGTACCGGGACAGGGAACTATGGCTACACCTTC
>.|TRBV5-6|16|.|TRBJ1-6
CASSFGGASPPTPLHF
TGTGCCAGCAGCTTTGGGGGGGCCTCTCCGCCTACACCCCTCCACTTT
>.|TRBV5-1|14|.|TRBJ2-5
CASSWDGWEKTQYF
TGCGCCAGCAGCTGGGACGGGTGGGAGAAGACCCAGTACTTC
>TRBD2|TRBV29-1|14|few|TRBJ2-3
CSVAPSGGADTQYF
TGCAGCGTAGCCCCTAGCGGAGGGGCAGATACGCAGTATTTT
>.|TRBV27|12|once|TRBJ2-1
CASSPSILQQFF
TGTGCCAGCAGTCCCTCAATCCTCCAACAGTTCTTC
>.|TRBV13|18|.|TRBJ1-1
CASSFPSNREGVRTEAFF
TGTGCCAGCAGCTTCCCCTCGAACAGGGAAGGGGTAAGGACTGAAGCTTTCTTT
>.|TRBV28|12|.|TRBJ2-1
CASRTTGREQFF
TGTGCCAGCAGGACGACAGGGAGGGAGCAGTTCTTC
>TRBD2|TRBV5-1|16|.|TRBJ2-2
CASSLFGGNPGGELFF
TGCGCCAGCAGCTTATTCGGGGGGAACCCCGGTGGGGAGCTGTTTTTT
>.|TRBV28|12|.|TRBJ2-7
CASSLIVGEQYF
TGTGCCAGCAGTTTAATTGTGGGCGAGCAGTACTTC
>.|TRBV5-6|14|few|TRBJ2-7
CASSLGGYYYEQYF
TGTGCCAGCAGCTTGGGGGGATATTACTACGAGCAGTACTTC
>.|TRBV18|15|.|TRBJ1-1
CASSEIQGINTEAFF
TGTGCCAGCTCAGAGATCCAGGGTATCAACACTGAAGCTTTCTTT
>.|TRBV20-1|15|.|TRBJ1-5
CSASSGSNSNQPQHF
TGCAGTGCTAGTAGTGGCAGCAATAGCAATCAGCCCCAGCATTTT
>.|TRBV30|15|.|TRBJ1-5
CAWRSREGSNQPQHF
TGTGCCTGGAGGTCCAGGGAAGGCAGCAATCAGCCCCAGCATTTT
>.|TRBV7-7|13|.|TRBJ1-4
CASGERGNEKLFF
TGTGCTAGCGGGGAAAGGGGGAATGAAAAACTGTTTTTT
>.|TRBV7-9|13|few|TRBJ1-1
CASSLVANTEAFF
TGTGCCAGCAGCTTAGTCGCGAACACTGAAGCTTTCTTT
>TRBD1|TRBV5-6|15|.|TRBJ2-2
CASSWTGLYTGELFF
TGTGCCAGCAGCTGGACAGGGTTGTACACCGGGGAGCTGTTTTTT
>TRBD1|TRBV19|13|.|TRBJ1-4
CATRQGLNEKLFF
TGTGCCACACGACAGGGGCTAAATGAAAAACTGTTTTTT
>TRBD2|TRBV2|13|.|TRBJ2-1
CASSRLADNEQFF
TGTGCCAGCAGTCGACTAGCGGACAATGAGCAGTTCTTC
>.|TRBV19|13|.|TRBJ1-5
CASSPPGRQPQHF
TGTGCCAGTAGTCCTCCGGGGAGGCAGCCCCAGCATTTT
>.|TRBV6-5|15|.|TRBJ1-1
CASSYSTRGIAEAFF
TGTGCCAGCAGTTACTCGACGAGGGGTATCGCTGAAGCTTTCTTT
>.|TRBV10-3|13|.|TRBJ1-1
CAISEVGIGEAFF
TGTGCCATCAGTGAGGTAGGGATCGGCGAAGCTTTCTTT
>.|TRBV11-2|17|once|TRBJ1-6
CASSLEGPSVYNSPLHF
TGTGCCAGCAGCTTAGAGGGTCCGTCGGTCTATAATTCACCCCTCCACTTT
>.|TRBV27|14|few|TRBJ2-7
CASSLGATIGEQYF
TGTGCCAGCAGTTTAGGCGCCACTATTGGCGAGCAGTACTTC
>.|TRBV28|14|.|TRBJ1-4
CASSLGTRREKLFF
TGTGCCAGCAGTTTAGGGACGCGACGTGAAAAACTGTTTTTT
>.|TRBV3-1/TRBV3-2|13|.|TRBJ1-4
CASSQGWEEKLFF
TGTGCCAGCAGCCAAGGATGGGAGGAAAAACTGTTTTTT
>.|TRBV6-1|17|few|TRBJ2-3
CASSEAGTIFAGHTQYF
TGTGCCAGCAGTGAAGCAGGGACCATATTCGCGGGCCATACGCAGTATTTT
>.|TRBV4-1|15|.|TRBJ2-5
CASSHGNSGGQTQYF
TGCGCCAGCAGCCACGGCAATTCCGGGGGACAGACCCAGTACTTC
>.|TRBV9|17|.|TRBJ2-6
CASSETGLGSGANVLTF
TGTGCCAGCAGCGAGACAGGTTTGGGGTCTGGGGCCAACGTCCTGACTTTC
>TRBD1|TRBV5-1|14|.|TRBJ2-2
CASERQGTTGELFF
TGCGCCAGTGAAAGACAGGGGACCACCGGGGAGCTGTTTTTT
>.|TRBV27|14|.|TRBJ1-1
CASRAGSRGTEAFF
TGTGCCAGCAGGGCCGGGTCGAGGGGCACTGAAGCTTTCTTT
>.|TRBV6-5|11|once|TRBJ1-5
CACGSNQPQHF
TGTGCCTGTGGGAGCAATCAGCCCCAGCATTTT
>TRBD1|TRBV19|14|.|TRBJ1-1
CASSIVTRGTEAFF
TGTGCCAGTAGTATAGTAACCAGGGGGACTGAAGCTTTCTTT
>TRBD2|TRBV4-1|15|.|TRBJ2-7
CASSQGTSGNYEQYF
TGCGCCAGCAGCCAAGGCACTAGCGGAAACTACGAGCAGTACTTC
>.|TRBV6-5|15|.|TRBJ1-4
CASSAGGARSEKLFF
TGTGCCAGCAGCGCCGGAGGGGCTAGGAGTGAAAAACTGTTTTTT
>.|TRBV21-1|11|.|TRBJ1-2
CASSKKGGYTF
TGTGCCAGCAGCAAAAAGGGGGGCTACACCTTC
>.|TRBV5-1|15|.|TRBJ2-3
CASSLAGAPTDTQYF
TGCGCCAGCAGCTTGGCCGGGGCCCCCACAGATACGCAGTATTTT
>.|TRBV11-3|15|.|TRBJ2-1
CASSFAGQTYNEQFF
TGTGCCAGCAGCTTTGCGGGACAGACCTACAATGAGCAGTTCTTC
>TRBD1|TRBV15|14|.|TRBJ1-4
CATSRGQYNEKLFF
TGTGCCACCAGCAGGGGACAGTATAATGAAAAACTGTTTTTT